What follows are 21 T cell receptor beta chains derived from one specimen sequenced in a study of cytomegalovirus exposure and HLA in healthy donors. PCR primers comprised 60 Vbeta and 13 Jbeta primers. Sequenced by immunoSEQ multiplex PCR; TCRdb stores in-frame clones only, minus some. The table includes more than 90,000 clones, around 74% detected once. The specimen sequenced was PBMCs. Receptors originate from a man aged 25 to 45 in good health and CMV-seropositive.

CDR3 DNA: TGTGCCAGCAGCCTTAGCGGGGGGGCTTTAGATACGCAGTATTTT. Protein: CASSLSGGALDTQYF. The J gene is TRBJ2-3, the V gene TRBV9; 11 nucleotides agree with TRBD2. Looked up from germline, CDR1 is SGDLS and CDR2 is YYNGEE. The CDR3 is 15 amino acids. The trim removed 4 bases at V and 5 bases at J, leaving 6 bases unmatched.

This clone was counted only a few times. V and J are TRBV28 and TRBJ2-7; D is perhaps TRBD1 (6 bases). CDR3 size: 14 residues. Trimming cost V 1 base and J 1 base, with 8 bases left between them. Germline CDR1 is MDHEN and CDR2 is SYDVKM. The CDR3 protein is CASSLYRGSYEQYF. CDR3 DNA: TGTGCCAGCAGTTTATATAGGGGGTCCTACGAGCAGTACTTC.

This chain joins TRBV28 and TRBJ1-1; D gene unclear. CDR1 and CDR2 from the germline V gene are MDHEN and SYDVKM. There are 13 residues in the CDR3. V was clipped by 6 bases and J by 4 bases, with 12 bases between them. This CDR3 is CASRLWRSTEAFF. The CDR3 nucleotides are TGTGCCAGCAGGCTTTGGAGGAGCACTGAAGCTTTCTTT.

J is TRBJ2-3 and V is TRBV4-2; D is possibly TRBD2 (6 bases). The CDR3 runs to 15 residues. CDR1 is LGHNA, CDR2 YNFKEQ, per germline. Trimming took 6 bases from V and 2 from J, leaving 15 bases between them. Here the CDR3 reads CASSLGLFSTDTQYF. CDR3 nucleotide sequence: TGTGCCAGCAGTTTAGGACTATTCTCCACAGATACGCAGTATTTT.

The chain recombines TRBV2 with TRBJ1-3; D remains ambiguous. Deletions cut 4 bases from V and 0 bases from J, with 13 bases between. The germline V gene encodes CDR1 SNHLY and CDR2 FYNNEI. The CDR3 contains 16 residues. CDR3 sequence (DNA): TGTGCCAGCAGTGTTGGGAGATCGAGCTCTGGAAACACCATATATTTT. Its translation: CASSVGRSSSGNTIYF.

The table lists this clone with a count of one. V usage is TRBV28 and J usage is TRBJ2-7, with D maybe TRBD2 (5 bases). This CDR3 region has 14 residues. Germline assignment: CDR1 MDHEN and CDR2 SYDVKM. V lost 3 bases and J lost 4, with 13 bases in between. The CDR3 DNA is TGTGCCAGCAGTTTCCGGCAGGACTCTTACGAGCAGTACTTC. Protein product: CASSFRQDSYEQYF.

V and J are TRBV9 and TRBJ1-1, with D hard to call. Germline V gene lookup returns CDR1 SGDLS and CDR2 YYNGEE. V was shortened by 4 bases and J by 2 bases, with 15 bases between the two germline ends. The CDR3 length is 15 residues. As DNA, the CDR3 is TGTGCCAGCAGCTCAGCTGGCGGATATAACACTGAAGCTTTCTTT. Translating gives CASSSAGGYNTEAFF.

Here the CDR3 reads CASSSIGRNYNEQFF. The CDR3 DNA sequence: TGTGCCAGCAGCTCGATTGGCAGAAATTACAATGAGCAGTTCTTC. The chain is built from TRBV7-2 and TRBJ2-1; no definite D call. Germline V gene data show CDR1 as SGHTA and CDR2 as FQGNSA. The CDR3 is made up of 15 amino acids. Between the trimmed V and J ends, which lost 4 bases and 4 bases, there was a span of 14 bases.

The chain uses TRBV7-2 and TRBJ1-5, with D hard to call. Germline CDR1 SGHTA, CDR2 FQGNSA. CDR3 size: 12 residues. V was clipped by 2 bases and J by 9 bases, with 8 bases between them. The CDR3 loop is CASSLSPGPQHF. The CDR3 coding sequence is TGTGCCAGCAGCTTATCCCCGGGGCCCCAGCATTTT. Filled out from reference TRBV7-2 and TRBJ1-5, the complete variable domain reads GAGVSQSPSNKVTEKGKDVELRCDPISGHTALYWYRQSLGQGLEFLIYFQGNSAPDKSGLPSDRFSAERTGGSVSTLTIQRTQQEDSAVYLCASSLSPGPQHFGDGTRLSIL.

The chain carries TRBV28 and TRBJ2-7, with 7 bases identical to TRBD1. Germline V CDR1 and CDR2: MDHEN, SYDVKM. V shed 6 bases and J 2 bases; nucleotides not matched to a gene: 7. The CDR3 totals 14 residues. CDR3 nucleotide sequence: TGTGCCAGCAGCCGAATTGACAGGGCCTACGAGCAGTACTTC. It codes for CASSRIDRAYEQYF.

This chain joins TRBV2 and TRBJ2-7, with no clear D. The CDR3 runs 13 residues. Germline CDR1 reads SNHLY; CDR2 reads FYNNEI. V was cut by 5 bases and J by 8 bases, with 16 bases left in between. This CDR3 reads CASSQTEACKQYF. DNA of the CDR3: TGTGCCAGCAGTCAAACCGAGGCGTGCAAGCAGTACTTC.

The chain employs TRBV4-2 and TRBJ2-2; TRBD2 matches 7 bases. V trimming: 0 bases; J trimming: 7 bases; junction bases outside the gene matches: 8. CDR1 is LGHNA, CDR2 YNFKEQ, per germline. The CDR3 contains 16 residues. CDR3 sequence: CASSQDFRRGNGELFF. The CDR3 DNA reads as TGTGCCAGCAGCCAAGATTTTCGGCGGGGGAACGGGGAGCTGTTTTTT.

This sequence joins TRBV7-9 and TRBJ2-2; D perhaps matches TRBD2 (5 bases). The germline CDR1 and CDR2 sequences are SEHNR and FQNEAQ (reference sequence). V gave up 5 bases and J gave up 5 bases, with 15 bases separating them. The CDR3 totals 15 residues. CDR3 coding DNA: TGTGCCAGCAGCGGTCTGGGTCTAGCAACCGGGGAGCTGTTTTTT. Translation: CASSGLGLATGELFF.

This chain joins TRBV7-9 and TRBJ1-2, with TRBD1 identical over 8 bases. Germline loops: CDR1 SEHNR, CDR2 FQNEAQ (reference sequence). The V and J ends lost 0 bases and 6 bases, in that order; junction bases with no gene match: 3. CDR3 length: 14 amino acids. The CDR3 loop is CASSLADRGHGYTF. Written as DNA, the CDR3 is TGTGCCAGCAGCTTAGCAGACAGGGGTCATGGCTACACCTTC.

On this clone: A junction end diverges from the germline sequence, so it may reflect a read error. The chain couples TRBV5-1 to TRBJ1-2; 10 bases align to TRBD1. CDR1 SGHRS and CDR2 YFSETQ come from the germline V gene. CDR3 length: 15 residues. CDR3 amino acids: CASSLGDRGPGGYPF. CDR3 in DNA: TGCGCCAGCAGCTTGGGAGACAGGGGGCCTGGTGGCTACCCCTTC.

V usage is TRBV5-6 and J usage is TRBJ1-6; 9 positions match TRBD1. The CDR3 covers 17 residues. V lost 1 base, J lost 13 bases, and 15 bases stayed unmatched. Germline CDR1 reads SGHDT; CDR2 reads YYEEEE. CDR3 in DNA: TGTGCCAGCAGCTTGCTATCCGGGACAGGGTTGATTTCGCCCCTCCACTTT. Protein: CASSLLSGTGLISPLHF.

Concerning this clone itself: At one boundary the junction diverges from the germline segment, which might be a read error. The CDR3 protein is CSSSQQVETQYF. The CDR3 nucleotides are TGTTCCAGCAGCCAGCAGGTGGAGACCCAGTACTTC. The V call is TRBV7-9, the J call TRBJ2-5; the D is unclear. The CDR3 totals 12 residues. The germline V gene encodes CDR1 SEHNR and CDR2 FQNEAQ (reference sequence).

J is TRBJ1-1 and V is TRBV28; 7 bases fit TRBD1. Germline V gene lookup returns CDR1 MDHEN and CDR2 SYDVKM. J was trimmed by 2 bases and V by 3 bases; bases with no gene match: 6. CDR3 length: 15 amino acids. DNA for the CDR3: TGTGCCAGCAGTTTTTCCCCAGGGGGAAACACTGAAGCTTTCTTT. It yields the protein CASSFSPGGNTEAFF.

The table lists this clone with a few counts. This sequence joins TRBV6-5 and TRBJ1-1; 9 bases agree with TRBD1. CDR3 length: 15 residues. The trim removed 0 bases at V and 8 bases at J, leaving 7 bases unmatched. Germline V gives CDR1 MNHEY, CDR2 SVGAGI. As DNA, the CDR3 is TGTGCCAGCAGTTACTCCGGGACAGGGAAGGGGGAAGCTTTCTTT. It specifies CASSYSGTGKGEAFF.

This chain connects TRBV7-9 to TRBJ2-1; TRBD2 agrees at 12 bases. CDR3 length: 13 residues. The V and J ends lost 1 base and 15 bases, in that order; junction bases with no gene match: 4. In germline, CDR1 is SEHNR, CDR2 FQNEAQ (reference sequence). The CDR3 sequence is CASSLGLAGGLFF. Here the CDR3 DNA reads TGTGCCAGCAGCTTAGGGCTAGCGGGGGGGTTGTTCTTC.

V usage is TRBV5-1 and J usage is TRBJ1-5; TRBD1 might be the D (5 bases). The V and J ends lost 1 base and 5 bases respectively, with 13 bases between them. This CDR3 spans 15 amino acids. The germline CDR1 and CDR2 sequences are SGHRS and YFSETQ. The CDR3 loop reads CASSLSAGNDQPQHF. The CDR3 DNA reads TGCGCCAGCAGCTTGTCGGCAGGGAATGATCAGCCCCAGCATTTT.